The entry that follows covers one T cell receptor beta chain sequence. Its antigen is not known. This specimen belongs to a study of cytomegalovirus exposure and HLA in healthy donors. PCR primers comprised 60 Vbeta and 13 Jbeta primers. TCRdb's copy holds only in-frame clones and misses some; the assay was immunoSEQ multiplex PCR. The table includes 150,000 to 200,000 clones, about 75% detected once. The CDR3 is 16 residues long. Trimming shortened V by 0 bases and J by 6 bases, and 17 bases separated the two germline ends. Study findings and constraints: Further analysis, carried out later, found HLA-associated TCR beta chains more clonally expanded than equally common other chains. What TCR beta sequences reportedly achieved was accurate prediction of HLA-A and HLA-B alleles in most subjects.

Sequenced input: PBMCs. The TCR sequence derives from a man in his forties or fifties in good health and CMV-seropositive. The chain has TRBV23-1 and TRBJ1-1, with D perhaps matching TRBD1 (6 bases). TRBV23-1 is given ORF status, its function remaining uncertain. The CDR3 nucleotides are TGCGCCAGCAGTCAATCTATGGAGGGGGGGGACTCTGAAGCTTTCTTT. It codes for CASSQSMEGGDSEAFF.